Listed below are T cell receptor beta chains from one sample, sequenced in a study of blood T cell repertoires in COVID-19. The table came from immunoSEQ multiplex PCR; TCRdb's copy has only in-frame clones and leaves some out. Of a few hundred thousand clones in the sample, around nine tenths are singletons; the top ten hold roughly 8.5%. Sample: PBMCs or T cells enriched from blood (not recorded which). The source is a woman aged 60-75 years who had recovered from COVID-19. CDR3s include the opening cysteine and the closing phenylalanine or tryptophan. The order of the fields is V gene, clone size, D gene, J gene, CDR3 protein, CDR3 DNA. A D gene is named only where the DNA matches it firmly. Not all rows give a size; the values are once, few, many and, for expanded clones, a class.

V: TRBV24-1
size: NA
D: TRBD1
J: TRBJ2-3
CDR3: CATSEGGNGDTQYF
DNA: TGTGCCACCAGTGAAGGGGGCAATGGCGATACGCAGTATTTT

V: TRBV12-5
size: NA
D: TRBD2
J: TRBJ2-2
CDR3: CASGAGGGAGELFF
DNA: TGTGCTAGTGGTGCGGGGGGAGGGGCCGGGGAGCTGTTTTTT

V: TRBV5-6
size: NA
D: NA
J: TRBJ1-1
CDR3: CASSRREGSTEAFF
DNA: TGTGCCAGCAGCCGAAGGGAGGGTAGCACTGAAGCTTTCTTT

V: TRBV6-1
size: NA
D: NA
J: TRBJ2-5
CDR3: CASSDPLTAQETQYF
DNA: TGTGCCAGCAGTGACCCCTTGACAGCGCAAGAGACCCAGTACTTC

V: TRBV11-3
size: NA
D: NA
J: TRBJ2-3
CDR3: CASSRGDTDTQYF
DNA: TGTGCCAGCAGCCGAGGCGACACAGATACGCAGTATTTT

V: TRBV12-3/TRBV12-4
size: NA
D: TRBD1
J: TRBJ1-2
CDR3: CASSKQGGYTF
DNA: TGTGCCAGCAGTAAACAGGGGGGCTACACCTTC

V: TRBV19
size: once
D: TRBD1
J: TRBJ1-1
CDR3: CASSPGQGAFF
DNA: TGTGCCAGTAGTCCGGGACAGGGAGCTTTCTTT

V: TRBV11-2
size: NA
D: NA
J: TRBJ1-5
CDR3: CASSLDEDYSNQPQHF
DNA: TGTGCCAGCAGCTTAGATGAGGATTATAGCAATCAGCCCCAGCATTTT

V: TRBV3-1/TRBV3-2
size: few
D: NA
J: TRBJ1-5
CDR3: CASSPNHRELEPQHF
DNA: TGTGCCAGCAGCCCGAATCACCGAGAACTTGAGCCCCAGCATTTT

V: TRBV12-5
size: NA
D: TRBD2
J: TRBJ2-1
CDR3: CASAPGRGGRDEQFF
DNA: TGTGCTAGTGCCCCTGGACGGGGGGGCCGAGATGAGCAGTTCTTC

V: TRBV6-2/TRBV6-3
size: once
D: NA
J: TRBJ1-5
CDR3: CASSRDWNQPQHF
DNA: TGTGCCAGCAGCCGAGACTGGAATCAGCCCCAGCATTTT

V: TRBV19
size: NA
D: NA
J: TRBJ2-4
CDR3: CASKLLGAKNIQYF
DNA: TGTGCCAGTAAGCTGCTAGGAGCCAAAAACATTCAGTACTTC

V: TRBV11-2
size: NA
D: NA
J: TRBJ1-4
CDR3: CASSVDSTVQKLFF
DNA: TGTGCCAGCAGCGTTGACAGTACCGTCCAAAAACTGTTTTTT

V: TRBV29-1
size: NA
D: NA
J: TRBJ2-3
CDR3: CSVGRGTSTDTQYF
DNA: TGCAGCGTTGGCAGGGGAACTAGCACAGATACGCAGTATTTT

V: TRBV18
size: NA
D: NA
J: TRBJ2-1
CDR3: CASSPTTGSEYNEQFF
DNA: TGTGCCAGCTCACCCACTACAGGGTCCGAATACAATGAGCAGTTCTTC

V: TRBV6-5
size: NA
D: NA
J: TRBJ2-2
CDR3: CASSLTGDTGELFF
DNA: TGTGCCAGCAGTCTAACAGGAGACACCGGGGAGCTGTTTTTT

V: TRBV16
size: NA
D: TRBD1
J: TRBJ1-3
CDR3: CASSHQTGSGNTIYF
DNA: TGTGCCAGCAGCCACCAGACAGGGAGTGGAAACACCATATATTTT

V: TRBV6-6
size: NA
D: TRBD1
J: TRBJ2-7
CDR3: CASSYGQGQYF
DNA: TGTGCCAGCAGTTACGGACAGGGGCAGTACTTC

V: TRBV28
size: NA
D: NA
J: TRBJ1-5
CDR3: CASSLLGTNQPQHF
DNA: TGTGCCAGCAGTCTCTTGGGCACGAATCAGCCCCAGCATTTT

V: TRBV5-1
size: NA
D: TRBD1
J: TRBJ2-3
CDR3: CASSLQGARAGTDTQYF
DNA: TGCGCCAGCAGCTTGCAGGGGGCGCGGGCTGGCACAGATACGCAGTATTTT

V: TRBV7-9
size: once
D: NA
J: TRBJ1-1
CDR3: CASTTRGEDTEAFF
DNA: TGTGCCAGCACCACGCGGGGAGAGGACACTGAAGCTTTCTTT

V: TRBV2
size: NA
D: NA
J: TRBJ2-2
CDR3: CARTGTGTGELFF
DNA: TGTGCCAGAACAGGGACGGGAACCGGGGAGCTGTTTTTT

V: TRBV2
size: NA
D: TRBD1
J: TRBJ1-4
CDR3: CASSQQGFTNEKLFF
DNA: TGTGCCAGCAGTCAACAGGGGTTTACTAATGAAAAACTGTTTTTT

V: TRBV9
size: NA
D: NA
J: TRBJ1-2
CDR3: CASSPPGRSYGYTF
DNA: TGTGCCAGCAGCCCTCCGGGGAGGTCCTATGGCTACACCTTC

V: TRBV27
size: NA
D: TRBD1
J: TRBJ1-4
CDR3: CASSFGPDRGEKLFF
DNA: TGTGCCAGCAGTTTTGGCCCTGACAGGGGTGAAAAACTGTTTTTT

V: TRBV27
size: NA
D: TRBD2
J: TRBJ2-5
CDR3: CASSSGGETQYF
DNA: TGTGCCAGCAGTTCGGGGGGAGAGACCCAGTACTTC

V: TRBV29-1
size: NA
D: TRBD1
J: TRBJ1-3
CDR3: CSVEDAPGGSGNTIYF
DNA: TGCAGCGTTGAAGATGCTCCAGGGGGCTCTGGAAACACCATATATTTT